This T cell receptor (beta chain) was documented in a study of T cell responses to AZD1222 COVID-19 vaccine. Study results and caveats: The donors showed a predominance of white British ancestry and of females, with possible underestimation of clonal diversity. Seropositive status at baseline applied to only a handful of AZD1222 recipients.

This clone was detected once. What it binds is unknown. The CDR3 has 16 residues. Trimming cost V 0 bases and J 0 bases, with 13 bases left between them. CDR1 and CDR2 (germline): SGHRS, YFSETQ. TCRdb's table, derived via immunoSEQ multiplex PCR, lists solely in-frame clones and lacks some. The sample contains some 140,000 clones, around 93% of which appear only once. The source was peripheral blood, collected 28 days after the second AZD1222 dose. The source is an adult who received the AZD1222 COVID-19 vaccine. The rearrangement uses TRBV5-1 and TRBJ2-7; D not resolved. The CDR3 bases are TGCGCCAGCAGCTTGGGATTCACTGGCAGCTCCTACGAGCAGTACTTC. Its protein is CASSLGFTGSSYEQYF.